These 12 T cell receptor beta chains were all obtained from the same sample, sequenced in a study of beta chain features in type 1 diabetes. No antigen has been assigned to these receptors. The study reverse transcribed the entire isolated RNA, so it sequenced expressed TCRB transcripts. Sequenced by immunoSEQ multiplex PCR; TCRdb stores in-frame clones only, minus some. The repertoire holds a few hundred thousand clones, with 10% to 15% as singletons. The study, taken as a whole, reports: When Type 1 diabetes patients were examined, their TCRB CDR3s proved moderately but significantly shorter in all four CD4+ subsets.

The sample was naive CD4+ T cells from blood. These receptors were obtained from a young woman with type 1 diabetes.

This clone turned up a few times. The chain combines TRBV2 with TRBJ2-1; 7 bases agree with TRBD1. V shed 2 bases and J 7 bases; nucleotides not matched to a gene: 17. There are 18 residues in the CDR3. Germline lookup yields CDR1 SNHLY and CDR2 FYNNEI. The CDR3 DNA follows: TGTGCCAGCAGTGAATATTCTGGACAGGCGATTGCTCGGAATGAGCAGTTCTTC. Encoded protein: CASSEYSGQAIARNEQFF.

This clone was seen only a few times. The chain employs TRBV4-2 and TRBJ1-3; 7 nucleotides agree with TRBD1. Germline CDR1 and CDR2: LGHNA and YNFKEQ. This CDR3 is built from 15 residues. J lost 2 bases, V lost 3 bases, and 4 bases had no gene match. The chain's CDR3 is CASSQDQGAGNTIYF. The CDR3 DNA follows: TGTGCCAGCAGCCAGGATCAGGGGGCTGGAAACACCATATATTTT.

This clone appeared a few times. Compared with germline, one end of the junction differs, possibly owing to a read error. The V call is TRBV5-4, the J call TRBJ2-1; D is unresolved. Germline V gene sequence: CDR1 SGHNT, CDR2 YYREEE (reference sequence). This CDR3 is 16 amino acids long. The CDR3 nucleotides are TGCGCCAGCAGCCAAGAGGCTCGCCCCGACTACAATGAGCAGTTCTTC. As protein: CASSQEARPDYNEQFF.

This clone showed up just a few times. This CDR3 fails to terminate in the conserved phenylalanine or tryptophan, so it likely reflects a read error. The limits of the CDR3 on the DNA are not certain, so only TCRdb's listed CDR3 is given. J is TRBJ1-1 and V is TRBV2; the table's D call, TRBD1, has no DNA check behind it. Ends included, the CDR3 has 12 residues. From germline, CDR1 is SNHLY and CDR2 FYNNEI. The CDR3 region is CASSTQDPLKDS.

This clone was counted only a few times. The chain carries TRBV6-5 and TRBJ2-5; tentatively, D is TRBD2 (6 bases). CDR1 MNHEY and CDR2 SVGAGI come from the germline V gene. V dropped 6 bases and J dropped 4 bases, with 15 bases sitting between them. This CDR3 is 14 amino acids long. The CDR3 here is CASRDGTPLETQYF. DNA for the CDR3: TGTGCCAGCAGGGACGGGACTCCATTAGAGACCCAGTACTTC.

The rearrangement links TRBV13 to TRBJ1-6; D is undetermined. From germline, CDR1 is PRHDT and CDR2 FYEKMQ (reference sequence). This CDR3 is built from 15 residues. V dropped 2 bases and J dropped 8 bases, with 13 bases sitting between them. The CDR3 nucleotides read TGTGCCAGCAGCTTAATCCAGGCGCAAGATTCACCCCTCCACTTT. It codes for CASSLIQAQDSPLHF. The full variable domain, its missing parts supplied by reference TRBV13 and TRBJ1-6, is AAGVIQSPRHLIKEKRETATLKCYPIPRHDTVYWYQQGPGQDPQFLISFYEKMQSDKGSIPDRFSAQQFSDYHSELNMSSLELGDSALYFCASSLIQAQDSPLHFGNGTRLTVT.

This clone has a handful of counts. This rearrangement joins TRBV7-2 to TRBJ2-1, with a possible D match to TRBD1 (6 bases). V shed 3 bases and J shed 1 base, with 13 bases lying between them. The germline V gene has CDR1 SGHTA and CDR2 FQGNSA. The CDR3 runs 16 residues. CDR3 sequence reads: CASSFQSGQSYNEQFF. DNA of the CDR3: TGTGCCAGCAGCTTTCAGAGCGGACAGTCCTACAATGAGCAGTTCTTC.

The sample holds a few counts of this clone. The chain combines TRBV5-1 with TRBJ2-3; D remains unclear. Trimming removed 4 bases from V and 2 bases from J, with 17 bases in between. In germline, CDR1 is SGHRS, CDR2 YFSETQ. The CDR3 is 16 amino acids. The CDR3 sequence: CASSASPGLNTDTQYF. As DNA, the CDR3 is TGCGCCAGCAGCGCCTCTCCGGGTCTCAACACAGATACGCAGTATTTT.

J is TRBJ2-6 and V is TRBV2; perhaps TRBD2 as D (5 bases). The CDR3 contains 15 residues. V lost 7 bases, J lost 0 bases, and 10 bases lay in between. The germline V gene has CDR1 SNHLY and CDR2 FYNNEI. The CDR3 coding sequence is TGTGCCAGCACCCTAGAGGGCTCTGGGGCCAACGTCCTGACTTTC. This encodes CASTLEGSGANVLTF.

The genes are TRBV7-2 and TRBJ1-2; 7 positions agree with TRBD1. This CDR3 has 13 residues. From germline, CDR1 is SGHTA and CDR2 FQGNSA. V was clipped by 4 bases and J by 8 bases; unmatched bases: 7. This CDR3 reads CASSYGVRGGYTF. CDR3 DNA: TGTGCCAGCAGCTACGGAGTCAGGGGGGGCTACACCTTC. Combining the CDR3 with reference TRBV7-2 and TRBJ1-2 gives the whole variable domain GAGVSQSPSNKVTEKGKDVELRCDPISGHTALYWYRQSLGQGLEFLIYFQGNSAPDKSGLPSDRFSAERTGGSVSTLTIQRTQQEDSAVYLCASSYGVRGGYTFGSGTRLTVV.

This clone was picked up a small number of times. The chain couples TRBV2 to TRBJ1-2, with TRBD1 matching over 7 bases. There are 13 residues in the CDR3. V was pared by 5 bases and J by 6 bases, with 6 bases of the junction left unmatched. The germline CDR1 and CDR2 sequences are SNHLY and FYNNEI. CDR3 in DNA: TGTGCCAGCAGTCGGACAGGCGGGGATGGCTACACCTTC. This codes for CASSRTGGDGYTF. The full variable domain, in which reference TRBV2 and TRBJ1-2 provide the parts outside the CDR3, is EPEVTQTPSHQVTQMGQEVILRCVPISNHLYFYWYRQILGQKVEFLVSFYNNEISEKSEIFDDQFSVERPDGSNFTLKIRSTKLEDSAMYFCASSRTGGDGYTFGSGTRLTVV.

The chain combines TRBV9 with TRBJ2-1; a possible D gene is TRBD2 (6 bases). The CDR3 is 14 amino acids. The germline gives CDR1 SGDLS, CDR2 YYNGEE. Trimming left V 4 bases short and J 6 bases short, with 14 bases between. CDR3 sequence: CASSLEGGGNEQFF. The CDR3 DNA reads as TGTGCCAGCAGCTTGGAGGGAGGAGGCAATGAGCAGTTCTTC. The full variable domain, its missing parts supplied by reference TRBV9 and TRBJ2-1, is DSGVTQTPKHLITATGQRVTLRCSPRSGDLSVYWYQQSLDQGLQFLIQYYNGEERAKGNILERFSAQQFPDLHSELNLSSLELGDSALYFCASSLEGGGNEQFFGPGTRLTVL.